The clone carrying this T cell receptor (beta chain) has only a few counts. While unrecorded immune exposures were likely, the donors were nominally healthy when sampled. The CDR3 is 15 residues long. Between the trimmed V and J ends, which lost 7 bases and 3 bases, there was a span of 16 bases. Germline V gene lookup returns CDR1 MNHNY and CDR2 SVGAGI (reference sequence). This sample stems from a study of cytomegalovirus exposure and HLA in healthy donors. Study context: Of around 400 genotyped donors, roughly 80% grouped in the Caucasian-associated ancestry cluster.

PCR employed 60 Vbeta and 13 Jbeta primers. Authors' data handling: An analysis performed later counted roughly 79 million unique TCR beta chains (roughly 10 million of them shared). TCRdb's table, derived via immunoSEQ multiplex PCR, lists solely in-frame clones and lacks some. Clonal size and the V and J genes are those of that table, whereas D and trimming came from the DNA. Among roughly 150,000 clones, less than 10% were seen once, and the ten largest hold about 2%. The TCR comes from a male donor in good health and CMV-seronegative. This sequence joins TRBV6-6 and TRBJ1-5; tentatively, D is TRBD1 (6 bases). Input material: PBMCs. In DNA form, the CDR3 reads TGTGCCAGCAACCTAAGGGGGGGTATCAATCAGCCCCAGCATTTT. This gives the protein CASNLRGGINQPQHF.